Below are 26 T cell receptor beta chains sequenced from a single sample in a study of shared clonotypes between healthy human individuals (dated by TCRdb to 2019 to 2021). Libraries were prepared through the immunoSEQ multiplex PCR assay. As stored in TCRdb, this immuneACCESS dataset retains in-frame rearrangements with V and J assigned. A fraction of the clones does not appear; measured against another copy, unresolved V genes explain less than half of the discrepancy, and the remainder lacks a known reason. Recorded for this sample are fewer than 2.5 million clones; under 95% of them occurred a single time. Jointly, the top ten make up 0.35% to 0.45% of the sample. Sequenced material: naive CD4+ T cells from PBMCs. The cell subset or site label, as the study defines it: CD45RA+ positively selected. The receptors here all came from a man younger than 35 in good health. Some clones in this sample may be carry-over from other donors' samples.

The chain employs TRBV19 and TRBJ1-1; a possible D gene is TRBD1 (5 bases). V lost 5 bases, J lost 2 bases, and 18 bases lay in between. CDR1 LNHDA and CDR2 SQIVND come from the germline V gene (reference sequence). The CDR3 loop spans 16 amino acids. The CDR3 DNA sequence: TGTGCCAGTAGTCCGAAGAGGGGCAGGGCAAACACTGAAGCTTTCTTT. Encoded protein: CASSPKRGRANTEAFF.

The chain has TRBV6-1 and TRBJ2-3; D perhaps matches TRBD1 (6 bases). The CDR3 loop spans 14 amino acids. CDR1 and CDR2 from the germline V gene are MNHNS and SASEGT. Trimming left V 5 bases short and J 2 bases short, with 11 bases between. Here the CDR3 reads CASSFGQPTDTQYF. CDR3 DNA sequence: TGTGCCAGCAGTTTCGGACAGCCCACAGATACGCAGTATTTT.

V is TRBV5-6 and J is TRBJ2-7, with 11 bases matching TRBD2. This CDR3 region has 14 residues. CDR1 is SGHDT, CDR2 YYEEEE, per germline. Germline trimming cut 2 bases from V and 5 bases from J; bases unmatched to any gene: 3. For the CDR3, the DNA is TGTGCCAGCAGCTTTAGCGGGAGGGCCAACGAGCAGTACTTC. Amino acids: CASSFSGRANEQYF.

The CDR3 sequence: CASSYWTGARQETQYF. For the CDR3, the DNA is TGTGCCAGCAGCTACTGGACAGGGGCGCGACAAGAGACCCAGTACTTC. The rearrangement uses TRBV7-9 and TRBJ2-5, with 9 bases fitting TRBD1. Germline CDR1 SEHNR, CDR2 FQNEAQ (reference sequence). The CDR3 has 16 amino acids. V was pared by 4 bases and J by 2 bases, with 8 bases of the junction left unmatched. The whole variable domain, filled in from reference TRBV7-9 and TRBJ2-5, reads DTGVSQNPRHKITKRGQNVTFRCDPISEHNRLYWYRQTLGQGPEFLTYFQNEAQLEKSRLLSDRFSAERPKGSFSTLEIQRTEQGDSAMYLCASSYWTGARQETQYFGPGTRLLVL.

V usage is TRBV4-1 and J usage is TRBJ1-3; no definite D call. Germline-derived CDR1 and CDR2 are MGHRA and YSYEKL. The CDR3 loop spans 17 amino acids. With 1 base removed from V and 3 bases from J, the gap between germline ends came to 16 bases. CDR3 DNA: TGCGCCAGCAGCCAAGCCACGACTGTACTCTATGGAAACACCATATATTTT. Encoded protein: CASSQATTVLYGNTIYF.

V is TRBV25-1 and J is TRBJ1-3; no clear D. V lost 5 bases to trimming and J lost 3 bases, with 2 bases between them. Germline CDR1 reads MGHDK; CDR2 reads SYGVNS. The CDR3 runs to 11 residues. The DNA for the CDR3 is TGTGCCAGCAGTTTTGGAAACACCATATATTTT. Protein product: CASSFGNTIYF.

The CDR3 protein is CASSLTGRAHGYTF. The CDR3, as DNA: TGTGCCAGCAGCTTAACTGGCAGGGCCCATGGCTACACCTTC. The chain couples TRBV7-9 to TRBJ1-2; tentative D call: TRBD1 (5 bases). V gave up 2 bases and J gave up 6 bases, with 13 bases separating them. The germline V gene encodes CDR1 SEHNR and CDR2 FQNEAQ (reference sequence). This CDR3 is built from 14 residues.

The J gene is TRBJ1-1, the V gene TRBV6-5; possibly TRBD1 for D (6 bases). The germline gives CDR1 MNHEY, CDR2 SVGAGI. The CDR3 has 13 amino acids. Trimming shortened V by 10 bases and J by 0 bases, and 12 bases separated the two germline ends. The CDR3 region has the DNA TGTGCCACCAGCGACAGGTTGAACACTGAAGCTTTCTTT. It translates to CATSDRLNTEAFF.

V is TRBV11-2 and J is TRBJ2-3, with unresolved D. This CDR3 has 15 residues. The germline V gene encodes CDR1 SGHAT and CDR2 FQNNGV. V gave up 0 bases and J gave up 4 bases, with 11 bases separating them. The CDR3 coding sequence is TGTGCCAGCAGCTTAGATCAACACCCGGCAGATACGCAGTATTTT. Translation: CASSLDQHPADTQYF.

The J gene is TRBJ1-1, the V gene TRBV5-1, with 8 positions matching TRBD1. Per the germline V gene, CDR1 is SGHRS and CDR2 is YFSETQ. The CDR3 is made up of 14 amino acids. V was clipped by 0 bases and J by 4 bases; unmatched bases: 2. The CDR3 DNA follows: TGCGCCAGCAGCTTGGGGACAGGGCCCACTGAAGCTTTCTTT. It is translated as CASSLGTGPTEAFF.

V is TRBV7-9 and J is TRBJ2-3, with 9 bases lining up with TRBD2. The ends lost 4 bases at V and 4 bases at J; junction bases unmatched: 6. The CDR3 spans 15 residues. CDR1 is SEHNR, CDR2 FQNEAQ, per germline (reference sequence). Here the CDR3 DNA reads TGTGCCAGCAGCTCTGCGGTAGCGGGAGCAGATACGCAGTATTTT. Translating it yields CASSSAVAGADTQYF.

This chain links TRBV5-1 with TRBJ2-1; 7 bases match TRBD1. V dropped 4 bases and J dropped 7; count of bases not matched to a gene: 5. Germline CDR1 is SGHRS and CDR2 is YFSETQ. The CDR3 loop spans 13 amino acids. The CDR3 DNA reads as TGCGCCAGCAGCCTGAACAGGGGTAATGAGCAGTTCTTC. Its protein product is CASSLNRGNEQFF.

The gene calls are TRBV7-2 and TRBJ2-7; a possible D gene is TRBD2 (6 bases). CDR3 size: 14 residues. CDR1 and CDR2 from the germline V gene are SGHTA and FQGNSA. The germline V and J ends were trimmed by 5 bases and 7 bases, with 18 bases remaining between them. The CDR3 reads CASSRSGTGEEQYF. Written as DNA, the CDR3 is TGTGCCAGCAGCCGTTCCGGGACGGGAGAGGAGCAGTACTTC. The whole variable domain, remainder taken from reference TRBV7-2 and TRBJ2-7, is GAGVSQSPSNKVTEKGKDVELRCDPISGHTALYWYRQSLGQGLEFLIYFQGNSAPDKSGLPSDRFSAERTGGSVSTLTIQRTQQEDSAVYLCASSRSGTGEEQYFGPGTRLTVT.

This chain links TRBV4-1 with TRBJ2-7; D is perhaps TRBD1 (5 bases). Germline V gene lookup returns CDR1 MGHRA and CDR2 YSYEKL. The V end lost 3 bases, the J end lost 3 bases, and 12 bases lay between the germline ends. This CDR3 is 14 amino acids long. In DNA, the CDR3 is TGCGCCAGCAGCCACGAAGGGGTCAGCTACGAGCAGTACTTC. Encoded protein: CASSHEGVSYEQYF.

For this clone: Other DNA sequences from this sample encode an identical CDR3 as well. This sequence joins TRBV5-1 and TRBJ2-3; 9 nucleotides agree with TRBD2. V trimming: 5 bases; J trimming: 3 bases; junction bases outside the gene matches: 4. The CDR3 runs 14 residues. CDR1 is SGHRS and CDR2 is YFSETQ in the germline V gene. The CDR3 DNA reads as TGCGCCAGCAGTTACCTAGCGGGGACAGATACGCAGTATTTT. Protein product: CASSYLAGTDTQYF.

Comment on this clone: At the DNA level, this CDR3 is encoded by other sequences in the same sample as well. The genes are TRBV28 and TRBJ2-2, with D uncertain. V was clipped by 2 bases and J by 6 bases, with 4 bases between them. Looked up from germline, CDR1 is MDHEN and CDR2 is SYDVKM. The CDR3 length is 12 residues. The CDR3 DNA is TGTGCCAGCAGTTTAGTCTCCGGGGAGCTGTTTTTT. Protein product: CASSLVSGELFF. The variable domain in full, with the rest retrieved from reference TRBV28 and TRBJ2-2, is DVKVTQSSRYLVKRTGEKVFLECVQDMDHENMFWYRQDPGLGLRLIYFSYDVKMKEKGDIPEGYSVSREKKERFSLILESASTNQTSMYLCASSLVSGELFFGEGSRLTVL.

This chain joins TRBV28 and TRBJ1-2; D might be TRBD1 (6 bases). Germline V gives CDR1 MDHEN, CDR2 SYDVKM. This CDR3 has 15 amino acids. V was shortened by 5 bases and J by 3 bases, with 16 bases between the two germline ends. Here the CDR3 reads CASSPQYRVHYGYTF. The CDR3 region has the DNA TGTGCCAGCAGTCCTCAATACAGGGTCCACTATGGCTACACCTTC.

The chain recombines TRBV5-1 with TRBJ1-1; 9 bases line up with TRBD1. Trimming at V came to 3 bases and at J to 0 bases, leaving 6 bases not matched to a gene. CDR1 is SGHRS, CDR2 YFSETQ, per germline. The CDR3 covers 16 residues. In DNA, the CDR3 is TGCGCCAGCAGCTCCTCCGGGACAGGGCTGAACACTGAAGCTTTCTTT. This codes for CASSSSGTGLNTEAFF.

The gene calls are TRBV6-1 and TRBJ1-1; 8 nucleotides align to TRBD1. V gave up 8 bases and J gave up 1 base; unmatched junction bases: 6. Per the germline V gene, CDR1 is MNHNS and CDR2 is SASEGT. The CDR3 runs 14 residues. CDR3 in DNA: TGTGCCAGCTACAGGGGGGATGGGAACACTGAAGCTTTCTTT. This sequence encodes CASYRGDGNTEAFF.

The CDR3 is CATSRETNTEAFF. For the CDR3, the DNA is TGTGCCACCAGCAGAGAAACCAACACTGAAGCTTTCTTT. The V call is TRBV15, the J call TRBJ1-1; D is ambiguous. V was pared by 0 bases and J by 2 bases, with 4 bases between. The CDR3 runs 13 residues. CDR1 and CDR2 from the germline V gene are LNHNV and YYDKDF (reference sequence).

This chain uses TRBV7-3 with TRBJ2-3, with D possibly matching TRBD1 (5 bases). Looked up from germline, CDR1 is SGHTA and CDR2 is FQGTGA. This CDR3 spans 13 amino acids. Between the trimmed V and J ends, which lost 8 bases and 1 base, there was a span of 10 bases. In DNA form, the CDR3 reads TGTGCCAGCCAATCGACAGGCACAGATACGCAGTATTTT. It translates to CASQSTGTDTQYF.

The J gene is TRBJ2-2, the V gene TRBV5-4, with unresolved D. The length of the CDR3 is 16 residues. Germline CDR1 SGHNT, CDR2 YYREEE (reference sequence). Trimming shortened V by 3 bases and J by 1 base, and 13 bases separated the two germline ends. CDR3 sequence (DNA): TGTGCCAGCAGCTCTGCGACAAGACGGAACACCGGGGAGCTGTTTTTT. Translated: CASSSATRRNTGELFF.

This chain links TRBV29-1 with TRBJ2-7, with TRBD1 matching over 9 bases. The CDR3 loop spans 14 amino acids. J lost 5 bases, V lost 7 bases, and 12 bases had no gene match. Per germline, CDR1 SQVTM and CDR2 ANQGSEA. The DNA of the CDR3 is TGCAGCGCGCGCACCGGGACAGGGCCGAACGAGCAGTACTTC. Encoded protein: CSARTGTGPNEQYF.

The chain is built from TRBV7-9 and TRBJ2-3, with D possibly called TRBD1 or TRBD2 (5 bases each). The CDR3 covers 14 residues. CDR1 SEHNR and CDR2 FQNEAQ come from the germline V gene (reference sequence). Trimming cost V 4 bases and J 3 bases, with 11 bases left between them. In DNA, the CDR3 is TGTGCCAGCAGCTCCGGGACCAAAACAGATACGCAGTATTTT. This codes for CASSSGTKTDTQYF.

The rearrangement joins TRBV5-8 to TRBJ1-5; D is ambiguous. Germline V lookup: CDR1 SGHTS, CDR2 YDEGEE. Trimming left V 0 bases short and J 5 bases short, with 6 bases between. The CDR3 contains 13 residues. CDR3 nucleotide sequence: TGTGCCAGCAGCTTGGGGGCAGATCAGCCCCAGCATTTT. Protein product: CASSLGADQPQHF.

As for this clone: Other nucleotide sequences from this sample produce the same CDR3. The chain combines TRBV18 with TRBJ2-1; D is possibly TRBD1 (6 bases). The CDR3 runs 16 residues. CDR1 is KGHSH and CDR2 is LQKENI in the germline V gene. Trimming stripped 3 bases from V and 0 bases from J, with 12 bases between. CDR3 in DNA: TGTGCCAGCTCACCCCAGGGGACCAGCTCCTACAATGAGCAGTTCTTC. This codes for CASSPQGTSSYNEQFF. The whole variable domain, remainder taken from reference TRBV18 and TRBJ2-1, is NAGVMQNPRHLVRRRGQEARLRCSPMKGHSHVYWYRQLPEEGLKFMVYLQKENIIDESGMPKERFSAEFPKEGPSILRIQQVVRGDSAAYFCASSPQGTSSYNEQFFGPGTRLTVL.